These 25 T cell receptor beta chains originate from one sample sequenced in a study of T cell clonality in common variable immunodeficiency (dated by TCRdb to about 2015). The full study reports these points: Fewer deletions and N-nucleotide insertions were reportedly observed in CVID TCRbeta sequences, and highly modified clones with 13 or more V deletions were reportedly absent from CVID TCRbeta sequences.

No antigen is known for these receptors. The library was produced with the immunoSEQ multiplex PCR assay. TCRdb's version of the immuneACCESS table is confined to in-frame rearrangements and falls short of the full clone set. An unresolved V gene accounts for under half of the shortfall where checked; the remainder is of unknown origin. Across this sample, fewer than 20,000 clones were tabulated and none appeared just once. Roughly 15% of the sample rests with the top ten. Sequenced input: peripheral blood mononuclear cells. Source of these receptors: a human donor with common variable immunodeficiency.

The table lists this clone with many counts. The read finishes 3 residues shy of the CDR3 end, and the germline J gene is used to complete it. V usage is TRBV29-1 and J usage is TRBJ1-1; tentatively, D is TRBD1 (5 bases). CDR1 is SQVTM, CDR2 ANQGSEA, per germline. Trimming left V 4 bases short and J 0 bases short, with 9 bases between. The CDR3 extends over 13 amino acids. CDR3 sequence reads: CSVGKDMNTEAFF. The sequenced part of the CDR3 DNA is TGCAGCGTTGGGAAGGACATGAACACTGAA. The full variable domain, rest sourced from reference TRBV29-1 and TRBJ1-1, is SAVISQKPSRDICQRGTSLTIQCQVDSQVTMMFWYRQQPGQSLTLIATANQGSEATYESGFVIDKFPISRPNLTFSTLTVSNMSPEDSSIYLCSVGKDMNTEAFFGQGTRLTVV.

The sample holds a few counts of this clone. The read finishes 3 residues shy of the CDR3 end, and the germline J gene is used to complete it. This rearrangement joins TRBV2 to TRBJ2-2; D may correspond to TRBD1 or TRBD2 (5 bases each). The CDR3 has 12 residues. V lost 7 bases, J lost 9 bases, and 12 bases lay in between. Germline assignment: CDR1 SNHLY and CDR2 FYNNEI. The CDR3 is CASMRGSRELFF. The sequenced part of the CDR3 DNA is TGTGCCAGCATGAGGGGAAGCAGGGAG.

As to this clone: The CDR3 end is not reached by the read, which stops 3 residues before it; the germline J gene fills it in. The V gene is TRBV5-8, the J gene TRBJ1-1; D remains ambiguous. The CDR3 spans 13 residues. Germline V gene data show CDR1 as SGHTS and CDR2 as YDEGEE. Trimming removed 4 bases at V and 4 bases at J, with 11 bases between. CDR3 DNA, as far as it was read: TGTGCCAGCAGCGAGGTCCGAGGCACTGAA. Translating gives CASSEVRGTE. The whole CDR3 sequence is CASSEVRGTEAFF.

This clone was counted ten times or more. The read halts 3 residues ahead of the CDR3 end, with the missing end drawn from the germline J gene. The rearrangement links TRBV29-1 to TRBJ2-7; D is perhaps TRBD1 (5 bases). The CDR3 sequence is 14 residues long. V was shortened by 3 bases and J by 5 bases, with 17 bases between the two germline ends. Germline lookup yields CDR1 SQVTM and CDR2 ANQGSEA. Incomplete CDR3 DNA: TGCAGCGTTGACGGAGTTCAGGGCAGGGACGAG. Translation gives CSVDGVQGRDE. The full CDR3 reads CSVDGVQGRDEQYF.

In this sample, this clone turned up a few times. The CDR3 end is not reached by the read, which stops 3 residues before it; the germline J gene fills it in. The chain carries TRBV11-3 and TRBJ1-1; 7 nucleotides agree with TRBD1. The CDR3 is 13 residues long. Germline assignment: CDR1 SGHNT and CDR2 YENEEA. The sequenced part of the CDR3 DNA is TGTGCCAGCAGCCGACGACAGGGAAGCGAA. Protein sequence: CASSRRQGSE. The full CDR3 protein is CASSRRQGSEAFF. Drawing the rest from reference TRBV11-3 and TRBJ1-1, the complete variable domain is EAGVVQSPRYKIIEKKQPVAFWCNPISGHNTLYWYLQNLGQGPELLIRYENEEAVDDSQLPKDRFSAERLKGVDSTLKIQPAELGDSAVYLCASSRRQGSEAFFGQGTRLTVV.

This clone was observed a few times. The sequence runs out 3 residues before the end of the CDR3; the remainder is reconstructed from the germline J gene. This chain joins TRBV18 and TRBJ2-3, with a tentative D call TRBD1 (5 bases). The CDR3 is 13 residues long. The germline V gene has CDR1 KGHSH and CDR2 LQKENI. Trimming took off 0 bases at V and 5 bases at J, with 6 bases between the two ends. The covered CDR3 bases are TGTGCCAGCTCACCACCGGGGCAAGATACG. This codes for CASSPPGQDT. The full CDR3 protein is CASSPPGQDTQYF.

This clone appeared many times. The read stops 3 residues short of the end of the CDR3; the missing end is completed from the germline J gene. The chain is built from TRBV19 and TRBJ2-1; the D gene is possibly TRBD1 (6 bases). V lost 3 bases and J 0 bases, leaving 9 bases between the germline ends. This CDR3 contains 15 residues. Germline V CDR1 and CDR2: LNHDA, SQIVND (reference sequence). The covered CDR3 bases are TGTGCCAGTAGTATCGGGACAAGCTCCTACAATGAG. This gives the protein CASSIGTSSYNE. The full CDR3 sequence reads CASSIGTSSYNEQFF.

This clone was counted a few times. The CDR3 extends 3 residues past the end of the read, so its final part is completed from the germline J gene. The chain combines TRBV6-2 or TRBV6-3 with TRBJ1-3; no definite D call. Per germline, CDR1 MNHEY and CDR2 SVGEGT. Trimming removed 5 bases at V and 1 base at J, with 6 bases between. This CDR3 comprises 13 residues. The CDR3 loop is CASSVLSGNTIYF. Incomplete CDR3 DNA: TGTGCCAGCAGTGTCCTTTCTGGAAACACC.

On this clone itself: The sequence runs out 3 residues before the end of the CDR3; the remainder is reconstructed from the germline J gene. The chain combines TRBV7-9 with TRBJ2-3; D gene uncertain. This CDR3 has 14 amino acids. Trimming took 2 bases from V and 5 from J, leaving 11 bases between them. CDR1 and CDR2 (germline): SEHNR, FQNEAQ (reference sequence). The sequenced CDR3 bases are TGTGCCAGCAGCTTAAGGGCCGACGGAGATACG. Protein sequence: CASSLRADGDT. The entire CDR3 protein reads CASSLRADGDTQYF. Based on the CDR3 plus reference TRBV7-9 and TRBJ2-3, the full variable domain is DTGVSQNPRHKITKRGQNVTFRCDPISEHNRLYWYRQTLGQGPEFLTYFQNEAQLEKSRLLSDRFSAERPKGSFSTLEIQRTEQGDSAMYLCASSLRADGDTQYFGPGTRLTVL.

This clone has at least ten counts. Coverage ceases 3 residues before the CDR3 finishes, and the germline J gene fills in the end. The rearrangement links TRBV20-1 to TRBJ2-1; the D gene is possibly TRBD1 (5 bases). Deletions cut 0 bases from V and 4 bases from J, with 19 bases between. Germline CDR1 DFQATT, CDR2 SNEGSKA (reference sequence). The CDR3 totals 17 residues. The CDR3 here is CSARDRLAGPFYNEQFF. The sequenced part of the CDR3 DNA is TGCAGTGCTAGAGATAGGTTGGCAGGGCCTTTTTACAATGAG.

Concerning this clone: The read ends 3 residues before the CDR3 terminus; that terminus is restored from the germline J gene. The chain combines TRBV7-2 with TRBJ2-7; maybe TRBD1 (5 bases). Trimming took 2 bases from V and 1 from J, leaving 9 bases between them. The germline gives CDR1 SGHTA, CDR2 FQGNSA. The CDR3 is 14 amino acids. CDR3 sequence: CASSLQQESYEQYF. The CDR3 bases that were read are TGTGCCAGCAGCTTACAACAGGAATCCTACGAG.

This clone was seen ten or more times. Sequencing ends 3 residues short of the CDR3 end; the germline J gene provides the rest. The genes are TRBV18 and TRBJ2-1; 9 bases match TRBD1. The CDR3 is made up of 15 amino acids. The germline gives CDR1 KGHSH, CDR2 LQKENI. Trimming removed 2 bases from V and 5 bases from J; junction bases left unmatched: 4. Partial CDR3 DNA: TGTGCCAGCTCACCAAGACAGGGGGGAAACAATGAG. Protein product: CASSPRQGGNNE. The whole CDR3 protein is CASSPRQGGNNEQFF.

This clone was counted between two and nine times. The CDR3 end falls 3 residues outside the read, so it is completed with the germline J gene. The chain links TRBV19 to TRBJ1-1, with D perhaps TRBD1 (5 bases). The CDR3 runs 13 residues. CDR1 LNHDA and CDR2 SQIVND come from the germline V gene (reference sequence). The CDR3 bases that were read are TGTGCCAGTAGTACTCAAGGGACTTTAGAA. Translation gives CASSTQGTLE. The entire CDR3 protein is CASSTQGTLEAFF. Supplemented by reference TRBV19 and TRBJ1-1, the full variable domain reads DGGITQSPKYLFRKEGQNVTLSCEQNLNHDAMYWYRQDPGQGLRLIYYSQIVNDFQKGDIAEGYSVSREKKESFPLTVTSAQKNPTAFYLCASSTQGTLEAFFGQGTRLTVV.

This clone showed up just a few times. The CDR3 goes on 3 residues after the read ends, and that part is filled in from the germline J gene. V and J are TRBV5-1 and TRBJ2-5, with 12 bases lining up with TRBD1. The J segment lost 4 bases and the V segment lost 4 bases, leaving 5 bases of the junction unmatched. The germline V gene encodes CDR1 SGHRS and CDR2 YFSETQ. This CDR3 region has 15 residues. The CDR3 DNA, read in part, is TGCGCCAGCAGCGTCGGGACAGGGGGCTTAGAGACC. It encodes CASSVGTGGLET. The full-length CDR3 reads as CASSVGTGGLETQYF. Full variable domain (outside the CDR3, taken from reference TRBV5-1 and TRBJ2-5): KAGVTQTPRYLIKTRGQQVTLSCSPISGHRSVSWYQQTPGQGLQFLFEYFSETQRNKGNFPGRFSGRQFSNSRSEMNVSTLELGDSALYLCASSVGTGGLETQYFGPGTRLLVL.

This clone was counted between two and nine times. The read falls 3 residues short of the CDR3 end, and the missing part is taken from the germline J gene. The rearrangement uses TRBV19 and TRBJ2-1, with D hard to call. Trimming removed 4 bases at V and 0 bases at J, with 13 bases between. The CDR3 consists of 16 residues. The germline V gene has CDR1 LNHDA and CDR2 SQIVND (reference sequence). CDR3: CASSKGIYNSYNEQFF. The sequenced CDR3 bases are TGTGCCAGTAGTAAAGGTATTTATAACTCCTACAATGAG.

This clone was observed at least ten times. The read is 3 residues too short to cover the CDR3 end, so that end is filled in from the germline J gene. V and J are TRBV5-1 and TRBJ1-6; 7 bases are a match to TRBD1. V shed 4 bases, J shed 5 bases, and the junction held 6 bases outside the gene matches. The CDR3 extends over 15 amino acids. Germline values: CDR1 SGHRS, CDR2 YFSETQ. Incomplete CDR3 DNA: TGCGCCAGCAGCCTTCCCGGGACAGATAATTCACCC. It is translated as CASSLPGTDNSP. The CDR3 as a whole reads CASSLPGTDNSPLHF.

Ten or more counts support this clone. The missing CDR3 end, 3 residues past where the read stops, is filled in from the germline J gene. The rearrangement uses TRBV9 and TRBJ2-5; 9 nucleotides align to TRBD1. Germline CDR1 is SGDLS and CDR2 is YYNGEE. J gave up 5 bases and V 0 bases, and 5 bases lay outside the gene matches. The CDR3 runs 15 residues. The DNA read from the CDR3 is TGTGCCAGCAGCGTAGGCGGGACAGGGATCGAGACC. It specifies CASSVGGTGIET. The full CDR3 reads CASSVGGTGIETQYF. The full variable domain, completed using reference TRBV9 and TRBJ2-5, is DSGVTQTPKHLITATGQRVTLRCSPRSGDLSVYWYQQSLDQGLQFLIQYYNGEERAKGNILERFSAQQFPDLHSELNLSSLELGDSALYFCASSVGGTGIETQYFGPGTRLLVL.

As concerns this clone: Sequencing ends 3 residues short of the CDR3 end; the germline J gene provides the rest. The gene calls are TRBV7-8 and TRBJ1-1, with D uncertain. V lost 0 bases, J lost 1 base, and 9 bases lay in between. From germline, CDR1 is SGHVS and CDR2 FQNEAQ. There are 15 residues in the CDR3. CDR3 DNA (partial): TGTGCCAGCAGCTTAGCAGCGGGCCCGAACACTGAA. Protein: CASSLAAGPNTE. The full CDR3 reads CASSLAAGPNTEAFF.

This clone was detected a few times. With the read ending 3 residues before the CDR3 end, the germline J gene is used to fill in that end. The V gene is TRBV5-1, the J gene TRBJ1-4; D might be TRBD1 (6 bases). V gave up 1 base and J gave up 3 bases, with 10 bases separating them. The germline CDR1 and CDR2 sequences are SGHRS and YFSETQ. CDR3 length equals 15 residues. CDR3 DNA, as far as it was read: TGCGCCAGCAGCTTGCGGGGGGCCTCTAATGAAAAA. Translation: CASSLRGASNEK. The full-length CDR3 reads as CASSLRGASNEKLFF.

This clone was picked up a small number of times. The part of the CDR3 DNA that was read is TGTGCCAGCTCACCGGGACAGGGAAGGGATACG. It codes for CASSPGQGRDT. In full, the CDR3 reads CASSPGQGRDTQYF. This rearrangement joins TRBV18 to TRBJ2-3, with 9 positions matching TRBD1. The sequenced fragment ends 3 residues before the CDR3 boundary, so the rest is inferred from the germline J gene. The CDR3 length is 14 residues. Germline-derived CDR1 and CDR2 are KGHSH and LQKENI. The V and J ends lost 3 bases and 6 bases, in that order; junction bases with no gene match: 4. The variable domain in full, completed from reference TRBV18 and TRBJ2-3, reads NAGVMQNPRHLVRRRGQEARLRCSPMKGHSHVYWYRQLPEEGLKFMVYLQKENIIDESGMPKERFSAEFPKEGPSILRIQQVVRGDSAAYFCASSPGQGRDTQYFGPGTRLTVL.

This clone has ten or more counts. Sequencing ends 3 residues short of the CDR3 end; the germline J gene provides the rest. The chain combines TRBV2 with TRBJ1-2, with 8 bases that match TRBD1. The V gene's germline CDR1 is SNHLY and CDR2 FYNNEI. The CDR3 is 14 amino acids. The CDR3 is CASSTERQGRGYTF. CDR3 DNA (partial): TGTGCCAGCAGTACCGAGAGACAGGGGAGAGGC.

This clone was counted ten times or more. CDR3 region: CASSALGGASTDTQYF. Incomplete CDR3 DNA: TGTGCCAGCAGTGCCTTAGGGGGAGCTAGCACAGATACG. The genes are TRBV2 and TRBJ2-3; D possibly corresponds to TRBD1 (6 bases). The read gets to within 3 residues of the CDR3 end, and the germline J gene fills in the rest. The CDR3 consists of 16 residues. Trimming left V 4 bases short and J 0 bases short, with 14 bases between. Germline V CDR1 and CDR2: SNHLY, FYNNEI. Full variable domain (remainder filled in from reference TRBV2 and TRBJ2-3): EPEVTQTPSHQVTQMGQEVILRCVPISNHLYFYWYRQILGQKVEFLVSFYNNEISEKSEIFDDQFSVERPDGSNFTLKIRSTKLEDSAMYFCASSALGGASTDTQYFGPGTRLTVL.

This clone came up many times. The missing CDR3 end, 3 residues past where the read stops, is filled in from the germline J gene. The chain uses TRBV10-3 and TRBJ1-2, with D possibly being TRBD1 (6 bases). V was trimmed by 9 bases and J by 3 bases, leaving 14 bases between them. Germline V lookup: CDR1 ENHRY, CDR2 SYGVKD. CDR3 size: 13 residues. This chain's CDR3 is CAIRSGADYGYTF. CDR3 DNA (partial): TGTGCCATAAGATCAGGGGCGGACTATGGC.

In its sample, this clone was seen many times. CDR3 DNA (partial): TGTGCCAGCAGCTCGGGACATCTCCAAGAGACC. This encodes CASSSGHLQET. The whole CDR3 protein reads CASSSGHLQETQYF. The chain uses TRBV7-9 and TRBJ2-5, with D possibly being TRBD1 (6 bases). The read ends 3 residues before the CDR3 terminus; that terminus is restored from the germline J gene. In germline, CDR1 is SEHNR, CDR2 FQNEAQ (reference sequence). This CDR3 spans 14 amino acids. Trimming removed 4 bases from V and 1 base from J, with 10 bases in between.

Comments on this clone: Read data end 3 residues before the CDR3 end; the end is taken from the germline J gene. This rearrangement joins TRBV7-2 to TRBJ1-3; D possibly corresponds to TRBD1 (5 bases). The germline gives CDR1 SGHTA, CDR2 FQGNSA. Trimming stripped 2 bases from V and 1 base from J, with 9 bases between. This CDR3 comprises 15 residues. The CDR3: CASSLQSGSGNTIYF. Partial CDR3 DNA: TGTGCCAGCAGCTTACAATCAGGGTCTGGAAACACC.